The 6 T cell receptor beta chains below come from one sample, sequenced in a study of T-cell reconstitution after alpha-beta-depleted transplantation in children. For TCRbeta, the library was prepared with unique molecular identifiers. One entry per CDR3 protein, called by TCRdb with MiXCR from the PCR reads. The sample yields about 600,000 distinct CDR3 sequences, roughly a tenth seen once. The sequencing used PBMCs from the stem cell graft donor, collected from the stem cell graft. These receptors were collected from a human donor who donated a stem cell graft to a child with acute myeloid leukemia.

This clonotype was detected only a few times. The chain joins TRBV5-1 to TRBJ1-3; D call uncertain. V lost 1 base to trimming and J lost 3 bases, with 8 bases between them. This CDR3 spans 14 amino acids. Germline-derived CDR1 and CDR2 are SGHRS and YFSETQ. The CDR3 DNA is TGCGCCAGCAGCTTGACGGCAGTTGGAAACACCATATATTTT. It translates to CASSLTAVGNTIYF.

The CDR3 is CASSSSSRETQYF. The CDR3 DNA follows: TGTGCCAGCAGCTCTTCCAGTAGGGAGACCCAGTACTTC. This chain uses TRBV7-3 with TRBJ2-5; D unclear. The CDR3 sequence is 13 residues long. The germline V gene encodes CDR1 SGHTA and CDR2 FQGTGA. V lost 4 bases, J lost 5 bases, and 11 bases lay in between. The whole variable domain, remainder taken from reference TRBV7-3 and TRBJ2-5, is GAGVSQTPSNKVTEKGKYVELRCDPISGHTALYWYRQSLGQGPEFLIYFQGTGAADDSGLPNDRFFAVRPEGSVSTLKIQRTERGDSAVYLCASSSSSRETQYFGPGTRLLVL.

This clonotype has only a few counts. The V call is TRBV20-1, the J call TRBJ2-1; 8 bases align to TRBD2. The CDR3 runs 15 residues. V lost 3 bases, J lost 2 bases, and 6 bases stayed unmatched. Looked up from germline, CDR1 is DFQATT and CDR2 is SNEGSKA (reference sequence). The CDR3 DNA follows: TGCAGTGCTAGGGACAGCGGGAGCGCCTACAATGAGCAGTTCTTC. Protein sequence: CSARDSGSAYNEQFF.

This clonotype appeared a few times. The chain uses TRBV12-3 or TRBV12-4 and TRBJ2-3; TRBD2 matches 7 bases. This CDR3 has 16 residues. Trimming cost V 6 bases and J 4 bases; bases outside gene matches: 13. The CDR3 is CASRGPRAGVADTQYF. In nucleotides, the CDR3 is TGTGCCAGCAGGGGACCCCGGGCGGGAGTCGCAGATACGCAGTATTTT.

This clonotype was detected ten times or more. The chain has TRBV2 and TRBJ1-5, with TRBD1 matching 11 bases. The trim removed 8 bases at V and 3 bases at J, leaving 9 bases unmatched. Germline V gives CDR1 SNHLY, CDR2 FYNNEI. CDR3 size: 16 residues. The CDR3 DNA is TGTGCCAGCGCGGGAGGGACAGGGGGAGTCAATCAGCCCCAGCATTTT. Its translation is CASAGGTGGVNQPQHF.

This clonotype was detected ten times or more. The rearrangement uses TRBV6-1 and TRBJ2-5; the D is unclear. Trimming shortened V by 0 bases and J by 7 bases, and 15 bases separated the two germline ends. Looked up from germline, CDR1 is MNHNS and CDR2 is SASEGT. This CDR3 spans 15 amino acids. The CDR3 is CASSEASAEVGTQYF. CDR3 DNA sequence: TGTGCCAGCAGTGAAGCGTCAGCAGAGGTTGGGACCCAGTACTTC.